One and the same sample provided the 21 T cell receptor beta chains below, sequenced in a study of cytomegalovirus exposure and HLA in healthy donors. The PCR was carried out with 60 Vbeta primers and 13 Jbeta primers. Only in-frame clones appear in the TCRdb table, and some are missing; sequencing was by immunoSEQ multiplex PCR. Among about 120,000 clones, 60% to 85% were seen once, and the ten largest hold approximately 3.6%. Material: PBMCs. The receptors come from a man aged 25-45 years in good health and CMV-seronegative.

The chain is built from TRBV27 and TRBJ2-2; D gene unclear. V was trimmed by 3 bases and J by 5 bases, leaving 4 bases between them. The CDR3 extends over 12 amino acids. The germline V gene has CDR1 MNHEY and CDR2 SMNVEV (reference sequence). CDR3 coding DNA: TGTGCCAGCAGTTTCGGGACCGGGGAGCTGTTTTTT. This sequence encodes CASSFGTGELFF.

The chain joins TRBV7-8 to TRBJ2-7, with D tentatively TRBD2 (5 bases). V shed 2 bases and J shed 5 bases, with 13 bases lying between them. Germline values: CDR1 SGHVS, CDR2 FQNEAQ. The CDR3 runs 14 residues. CDR3: CASSLYEGKNEQYF. The DNA of the CDR3 is TGTGCCAGCAGCTTATATGAGGGTAAGAACGAGCAGTACTTC.

This chain links TRBV28 with TRBJ2-7; D gene unclear. Germline V gene sequence: CDR1 MDHEN, CDR2 SYDVKM. Trimming took off 3 bases at V and 0 bases at J, with 9 bases between the two ends. CDR3 size: 14 residues. This CDR3 reads CASSFGGSSYEQYF. The DNA of the CDR3 is TGTGCCAGCAGTTTTGGCGGTAGCTCCTACGAGCAGTACTTC.

Of note for this clone: Compared with germline, one end of the junction differs, possibly owing to a read error. The DNA of the CDR3 is TGCGCCAGCAGTTTGGGACTAGCGGATTACGAGCAGTACTTC. Translating it yields CASSLGLADYEQYF. This sequence joins TRBV5-1 and TRBJ2-7, with 11 bases matching TRBD2. CDR1 and CDR2 (germline): SGHRS, YFSETQ. There are 14 residues in the CDR3.

This rearrangement joins TRBV5-1 to TRBJ1-6; 7 bases are a match to TRBD1. The CDR3 contains 14 residues. The junction had 9 bases not matched to a gene; V was cut back by 8 bases and J by 7 bases. Germline V CDR1 and CDR2: SGHRS, YFSETQ. CDR3 in amino acids: CASRRDSSNSPLHF. DNA for the CDR3: TGCGCCAGTAGAAGGGACAGCTCAAATTCACCCCTCCACTTT.

This sequence joins TRBV28 and TRBJ1-2; perhaps TRBD1 as D (6 bases). Germline loops: CDR1 MDHEN, CDR2 SYDVKM. Trimming pared 6 bases from V and 5 bases from J, leaving 10 bases between. The CDR3 is 12 residues long. CDR3 loop: CASRDGQYGYTF. The CDR3 nucleotides are TGTGCCAGCAGGGATGGACAGTATGGCTACACCTTC.

The chain is built from TRBV6-6 and TRBJ1-1, with no clear D. V lost 1 base and J 4 bases, leaving 7 bases between the germline ends. Germline lookup yields CDR1 MNHNY and CDR2 SVGAGI (reference sequence). This CDR3 spans 13 amino acids. The CDR3 DNA sequence: TGTGCCAGCAGTTACTTAGAGGCCACTGAAGCTTTCTTT. It specifies CASSYLEATEAFF.

The rearrangement uses TRBV9 and TRBJ2-3; the D is unclear. Germline loops: CDR1 SGDLS, CDR2 YYNGEE. The CDR3 has 14 amino acids. Deletions cut 4 bases from V and 4 bases from J, with 13 bases between. Written as DNA, the CDR3 is TGTGCCAGCAGCCCCCGATTCGGTTCAGATACGCAGTATTTT. Translating it yields CASSPRFGSDTQYF.

The chain recombines TRBV4-1 with TRBJ1-2; D remains ambiguous. Germline lookup yields CDR1 MGHRA and CDR2 YSYEKL. Trimming shortened V by 0 bases and J by 8 bases, and 13 bases separated the two germline ends. The length of the CDR3 is 14 residues. The CDR3 bases are TGCGCCAGCAGCCAAGAAATGGGCAGGCGAGGCTACACCTTC. Its translation is CASSQEMGRRGYTF.

The chain carries TRBV28 and TRBJ2-5, with TRBD1 identical over 7 bases. The germline V gene encodes CDR1 MDHEN and CDR2 SYDVKM. The CDR3 spans 14 residues. Unmatched junction bases numbered 8, after V lost 5 bases and J lost 5 bases. In DNA, the CDR3 is TGTGCCAGCAGTGCAAACAGGGGATCGGAGACCCAGTACTTC. Protein product: CASSANRGSETQYF.

Note on this clone: The sample carries other DNA sequences with the same CDR3. The rearrangement uses TRBV28 and TRBJ1-5; 7 bases agree with TRBD1. V was clipped by 3 bases and J by 2 bases; unmatched bases: 1. The CDR3 covers 14 residues. Germline CDR1 reads MDHEN; CDR2 reads SYDVKM. The DNA for the CDR3 is TGTGCCAGCAGTTTTGGGACAGGCAATCAGCCCCAGCATTTT. This gives the protein CASSFGTGNQPQHF.

The rearrangement uses TRBV27 and TRBJ2-3; 9 bases match TRBD2. After removal of 7 bases from V and 6 bases from J, the junction contained 11 bases not matched to a gene. From germline, CDR1 is MNHEY and CDR2 SMNVEV (reference sequence). The CDR3 has 15 residues. The CDR3 reads CASTSGGGVGDTQYF. For the CDR3, the DNA is TGTGCCAGCACCTCTGGCGGGGGGGTTGGGGATACGCAGTATTTT.

CDR3 in amino acids: CSVAGTSNYGYTF. The DNA of the CDR3 is TGCAGCGTTGCCGGGACATCTAACTATGGCTACACCTTC. The V and J genes are TRBV29-1 and TRBJ1-2; D is possibly TRBD1 (6 bases). This CDR3 is built from 13 residues. The V end was cut by 4 bases, the J end by 0 bases, with 9 bases between. Germline values: CDR1 SQVTM, CDR2 ANQGSEA.

This sequence joins TRBV5-1 and TRBJ1-2, with D possibly matching TRBD1 (5 bases). V lost 0 bases, J lost 8 bases, and 17 bases lay in between. The CDR3 has 15 residues. Per the germline V gene, CDR1 is SGHRS and CDR2 is YFSETQ. The CDR3 nucleotides read TGCGCCAGCAGCTTGGGAGGGGACGGGACTCGAGGCTACACCTTC. Translated: CASSLGGDGTRGYTF.

The CDR3 coding sequence is TGTGCCAGCAGTTCCGGGGGAGGCTACAATGAGCAGTTCTTC. It yields the protein CASSSGGGYNEQFF. The chain carries TRBV6-1 and TRBJ2-1, with D possibly matching TRBD2 (6 bases). Germline CDR1 MNHNS, CDR2 SASEGT. CDR3 length equals 14 residues. Between the trimmed V and J ends, which lost 5 bases and 3 bases, there was a span of 11 bases.

The chain recombines TRBV18 with TRBJ2-5, with no clear D. CDR1 and CDR2 (germline): KGHSH, LQKENI. This CDR3 is 11 amino acids long. Between the trimmed V and J ends, which lost 3 bases and 4 bases, there was a span of 3 bases. CDR3 nucleotide sequence: TGTGCCAGCTCACCCTCAGAGACCCAGTACTTC. This encodes CASSPSETQYF.

Here the CDR3 reads CATSTNPNRRAEAFF. The CDR3 DNA sequence: TGTGCCACCAGCACCAATCCTAACAGGAGGGCTGAAGCTTTCTTT. The chain uses TRBV15 and TRBJ1-1; possibly TRBD1 for D (5 bases). This CDR3 is 15 amino acids long. Germline V gives CDR1 LNHNV, CDR2 YYDKDF (reference sequence). With 4 bases removed from V and 6 bases from J, the gap between germline ends came to 18 bases. Full variable domain (outside the CDR3, taken from reference TRBV15 and TRBJ1-1): DAMVIQNPRYQVTQFGKPVTLSCSQTLNHNVMYWYQQKSSQAPKLLFHYYDKDFNNEADTPDNFQSRRPNTSFCFLDIRSPGLGDTAMYLCATSTNPNRRAEAFFGQGTRLTVV.

This chain joins TRBV5-1 and TRBJ2-1; possible D gene TRBD1, 6 bases. CDR3 length: 16 amino acids. Germline values: CDR1 SGHRS, CDR2 YFSETQ. V was shortened by 4 bases and J by 8 bases, with 22 bases between the two germline ends. This CDR3 is CASSPGQLLSHDEQFF. In DNA form, the CDR3 reads TGCGCCAGCAGCCCGGGACAACTCCTATCCCACGATGAGCAGTTCTTC.

Turning to this clone: A read error may produce the germline difference seen at one junction end. This rearrangement joins TRBV5-6 to TRBJ2-7, with unresolved D. Germline CDR1 is SGHDT and CDR2 is YYEEEE. The CDR3 contains 14 residues. CDR3 sequence reads: CASSLEAVSDERYF. In DNA form, the CDR3 reads TGTGCCAGCAGCTTGGAGGCAGTATCCGACGAGCGGTACTTC.

The chain couples TRBV6-1 to TRBJ1-1, with TRBD1 as a possible D gene (6 bases). Germline V gene sequence: CDR1 MNHNS, CDR2 SASEGT. The V and J ends lost 3 bases and 1 base respectively, with 9 bases between them. This CDR3 region has 14 residues. CDR3 loop: CASSDPGQNTEAFF. CDR3 nucleotides: TGTGCCAGCAGTGACCCGGGACAGAACACTGAAGCTTTCTTT.

The chain combines TRBV6-5 with TRBJ2-4; D is perhaps TRBD2 (6 bases). CDR1 MNHEY and CDR2 SVGAGI come from the germline V gene. The CDR3 length is 14 residues. V lost 8 bases and J lost 0, with 11 bases in between. In DNA, the CDR3 is TGTGCCAGCGGTGCGGGGCTAGCCAAAAACATTCAGTACTTC. Encoded protein: CASGAGLAKNIQYF.